One sample yielded the 10 T cell receptor beta chains listed below, sequenced in a study of brain metastases from non-small cell lung cancer. The method was immunoSEQ multiplex PCR; TCRdb's version includes in-frame clones alone and lacks a portion of them. The table records 4,000 to 5,000 clones, approximately 90% of them present only once. Material: primary lung tumor tissue. All receptors derive from a donor aged 40 or older with non-small cell lung cancer.

This clone was picked up a small number of times. The V call is TRBV5-4, the J call TRBJ1-1, with D unclear. CDR3 size: 12 residues. Trimming took 3 bases from V and 3 from J, leaving 6 bases between them. CDR1 and CDR2 (germline): SGHNT, YYREEE (reference sequence). CDR3 residues: CASSSVDTEAFF. CDR3 DNA sequence: TGTGCCAGCAGCTCGGTAGACACTGAAGCTTTCTTT.

In the case of this clone: Other DNA sequences within the sample encode an identical CDR3. The chain combines TRBV9 with TRBJ1-1; weak D call: TRBD1 (5 bases). This CDR3 has 16 residues. The V gene lost 4 bases and the J gene lost 5 bases, with 21 bases spanning the gap. Germline CDR1 reads SGDLS; CDR2 reads YYNGEE. The CDR3 loop reads CASSPGGGVTNTEAFF. Written as DNA, the CDR3 is TGTGCCAGCAGCCCCGGGGGGGGAGTAACTAATACTGAAGCTTTCTTT.

This clone showed up just once. This sequence joins TRBV3-1 (or the pseudogene TRBV3-2) and TRBJ1-3; no clear D gene. CDR3 size: 15 residues. The germline CDR1 and CDR2 sequences are LGHDT and YNNKEL (reference sequence). V shed 0 bases and J shed 1 base, with 7 bases lying between them. CDR3 protein: CASSQDWGSGNTIYF. The CDR3 DNA reads as TGTGCCAGCAGCCAAGATTGGGGTTCTGGAAACACCATATATTTT.

This sequence joins TRBV15 and TRBJ1-6; D remains unclear. This CDR3 contains 17 residues. The germline V and J ends were trimmed by 0 bases and 0 bases, with 9 bases remaining between them. Germline lookup yields CDR1 LNHNV and CDR2 YYDKDF (reference sequence). For the CDR3, the DNA is TGTGCCACCAGCAGAGATCCAAGGAGCTCCTATAATTCACCCCTCCACTTT. This translates into CATSRDPRSSYNSPLHF.

This clone was recorded once. J is TRBJ2-1 and V is TRBV3-1 (or the pseudogene TRBV3-2), with 8 bases lining up with TRBD2. There are 15 residues in the CDR3. Germline CDR1 LGHDT, CDR2 YNNKEL (reference sequence). V lost 4 bases and J lost 5; bases outside the gene matches: 7. The CDR3 spells CASSPSGSPHNEQFF. The DNA of the CDR3 is TGTGCCAGCAGCCCGAGCGGGAGTCCCCACAATGAGCAGTTCTTC.

This rearrangement joins TRBV14 to TRBJ2-1, with TRBD2 matching 12 bases. The CDR3 runs 19 residues. CDR1 and CDR2 from the germline V gene are SGHDN and FVKESK. Trimming removed 4 bases from V and 4 bases from J; junction bases left unmatched: 14. CDR3 in amino acids: CASSPKTSGSLSVYNEQFF. For the CDR3, the DNA is TGTGCCAGCAGCCCGAAGACTAGCGGGAGCTTATCTGTTTACAATGAGCAGTTCTTC.

The chain couples TRBV9 to TRBJ2-7, with D possibly TRBD1 on 6 matching bases. Trimming took 0 bases from V and 7 from J, leaving 14 bases between them. Germline V lookup: CDR1 SGDLS, CDR2 YYNGEE. The CDR3 length is 14 residues. This chain's CDR3 is CASSVDSGDTEQYF. The CDR3 DNA reads TGTGCCAGCAGCGTAGATTCTGGGGACACGGAGCAGTACTTC.

The chain is built from TRBV10-3 and TRBJ1-1, with D perhaps TRBD1 (6 bases). V shed 0 bases and J shed 1 base, with 12 bases lying between them. This CDR3 contains 16 residues. Germline CDR1 is ENHRY and CDR2 is SYGVKD. CDR3 residues: CAISESSGGGNTEAFF. In DNA, the CDR3 is TGTGCCATCAGTGAGTCGTCCGGGGGCGGGAACACTGAAGCTTTCTTT.

The table lists this clone with a few counts. The rearrangement links TRBV30 to TRBJ2-1, with a weak D call TRBD2 (5 bases). V gave up 3 bases and J gave up 7 bases, with 13 bases separating them. The germline gives CDR1 GTSNPN, CDR2 SVGIG (reference sequence). The CDR3 runs 13 residues. The CDR3 DNA sequence: TGTGCCTGGAGCCCACTAGTTAGGAATGAGCAGTTCTTC. It encodes CAWSPLVRNEQFF. Combining the CDR3 with reference TRBV30 and TRBJ2-1 gives the whole variable domain SQTIHQWPATLVQPVGSPLSLECTVEGTSNPNLYWYRQAAGRGLQLLFYSVGIGQISSEVPQNLSASRPQDRQFILSSKKLLLSDSGFYLCAWSPLVRNEQFFGPGTRLTVL.

The CDR3 is CASSSTGGETQYF. The CDR3 coding sequence is TGTGCCAGCAGCTCTACAGGGGGGGAGACCCAGTACTTC. V usage is TRBV7-9 and J usage is TRBJ2-5; 8 bases line up with TRBD1. The germline V gene has CDR1 SEHNR and CDR2 FQNEAQ (reference sequence). The CDR3 is 13 residues long. Trimming at V came to 4 bases and at J to 5 bases, leaving 3 bases not matched to a gene.